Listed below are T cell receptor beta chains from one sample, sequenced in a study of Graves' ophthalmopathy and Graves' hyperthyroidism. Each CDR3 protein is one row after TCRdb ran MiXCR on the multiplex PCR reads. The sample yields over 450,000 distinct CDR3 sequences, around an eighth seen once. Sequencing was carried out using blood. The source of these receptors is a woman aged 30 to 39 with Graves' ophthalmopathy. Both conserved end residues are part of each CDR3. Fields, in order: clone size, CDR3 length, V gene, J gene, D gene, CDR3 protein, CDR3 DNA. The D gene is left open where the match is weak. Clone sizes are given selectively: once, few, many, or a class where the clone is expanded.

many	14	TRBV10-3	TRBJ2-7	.	CAISELRASYEQYF	TGTGCCATCAGTGAACTGCGGGCCTCCTACGAGCAGTACTTC
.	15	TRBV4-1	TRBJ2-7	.	CASSQDGYLNYEQYF	TGCGCCAGCAGCCAAGATGGATACCTTAACTACGAGCAGTACTTC
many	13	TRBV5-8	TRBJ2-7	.	CASSPLPSYEQYF	TGTGCCAGCAGCCCCCTCCCCTCCTACGAGCAGTACTTC
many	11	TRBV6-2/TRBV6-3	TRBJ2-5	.	CASRLVETQYF	TGTGCCAGCAGACTTGTGGAGACCCAGTACTTC
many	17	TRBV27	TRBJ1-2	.	CASSFDPTGATNYGYTF	TGTGCCAGCAGTTTTGACCCGACAGGAGCTACTAACTATGGCTACACCTTC
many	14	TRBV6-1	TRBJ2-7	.	CASSERPQGTEQYF	TGTGCCAGCAGTGAAAGGCCCCAGGGGACCGAGCAGTACTTC
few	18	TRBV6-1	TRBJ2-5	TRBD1	CASSPILSTGGHSETQYF	TGTGCCAGCAGCCCCATCTTGTCGACAGGGGGTCATTCGGAGACCCAGTACTTC
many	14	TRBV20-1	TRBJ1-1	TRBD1	CSASSDRGLTEAFF	TGCAGTGCTAGTTCTGACAGGGGGCTGACTGAAGCTTTCTTT
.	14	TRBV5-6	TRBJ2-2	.	CASSLGTLYGELFF	TGTGCCAGCAGCTTGGGGACACTATACGGGGAGCTGTTTTTT
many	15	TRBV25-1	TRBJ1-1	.	CASSPEGGRETEAFF	TGTGCCAGCAGCCCCGAGGGGGGCCGTGAGACTGAAGCTTTCTTT